The present entry profiles one TCR beta chain with its context. Its antigen is not known. The same CDR3 arises from other DNA sequences in this sample as well. This entry is derived from a study of T cells in narcolepsy. Study details: Donors had narcolepsy type 1 or type 2, or were healthy controls. General study findings and limits: Reportedly, autoreactive clonotypes were serially detected in patients' blood but not controls'. HCRT-specific and TRIB2-specific autoreactive clonotypes appeared among same-patient CSF and blood CD4+ clonotypes.

Libraries were prepared by immunoSEQ multiplex PCR; TCRdb keeps only in-frame clonotypes and omits some of them. Here the sample spans thousands of clones, over 60% being singletons. Germline lookup yields CDR1 SNHLY and CDR2 FYNNEI. This CDR3 contains 17 residues. The junction had 11 bases not matched to a gene; V was cut back by 1 base and J by 5 bases. Material for sequencing was CD45RA- memory CD8+ T cells from PBMCs. J is TRBJ2-7 and V is TRBV2; 10 bases match TRBD2. The sequence was collected from a human donor with narcolepsy. The CDR3, as DNA: TGTGCCAGCAGTGAAGGGGGAAATAGCGGGGGGATCGACGAGCAGTACTTC. Translating it yields CASSEGGNSGGIDEQYF.